These 10 T cell receptor beta chains originate from one sample sequenced in a study of neurological immune-mediated disorders (dated by TCRdb to between 2018 and 2020). Sample time point, as interpreted from the label and publication: technical triplicate 3. The protocol used for the library was 5' RACE. The sequencer listed for this sample is Illumina HiSeq 2500. TCRdb reworked the public reads: Q25 trimming with fastp, MiXCR clone assembly, productive beta chains retained. Rows merge per CDR3 protein into single entries with the most common DNA and genes. The sample contains about 44,000 distinct CDR3 sequences, 20% to 25% of them found a single time. Together, the top ten hold more than 4% of the sample. The sequencing sample was made of PBMCs. The source is a man in his 60s with HTLV-1-associated myelopathy (HAM/TSP).

J is TRBJ2-3 and V is TRBV11-3; D ambiguous. Germline CDR1 and CDR2: SGHNT and YENEEA. Trimming cost V 1 base and J 0 bases, with 11 bases left between them. The CDR3 sequence is 16 residues long. In DNA, the CDR3 is TGTGCCAGCAGCTTAGGTGCACAACCAAGCACAGATACGCAGTATTTT. Protein product: CASSLGAQPSTDTQYF. Together with reference TRBV11-3 and TRBJ2-3, the CDR3 gives the full variable domain: EAGVVQSPRYKIIEKKQPVAFWCNPISGHNTLYWYLQNLGQGPELLIRYENEEAVDDSQLPKDRFSAERLKGVDSTLKIQPAELGDSAVYLCASSLGAQPSTDTQYFGPGTRLTVL.

The CDR3 sequence: CASSPPTGGTEAFF. Written as DNA, the CDR3 is TGTGCCAGCTCACCCCCGACCGGGGGGACTGAAGCTTTCTTT. The rearrangement uses TRBV25-1 and TRBJ1-1, with D perhaps TRBD1 (5 bases). V dropped 8 bases and J dropped 5 bases, with 18 bases sitting between them. CDR1 is MGHDK and CDR2 is SYGVNS in the germline V gene. This CDR3 has 14 residues.

The V gene is TRBV7-3, the J gene TRBJ2-2; D is unresolved. The CDR3 is 13 amino acids. Trimming stripped 5 bases from V and 2 bases from J, with 6 bases between. CDR1 is SGHTA, CDR2 FQGTGA, per germline. The CDR3: CASSTQNTGELFF. The CDR3 nucleotides are TGTGCCAGCAGCACACAAAACACCGGGGAGCTGTTTTTT.

On this clonotype itself: A read error may produce the germline difference seen at one junction end. The rearrangement joins TRBV28 to TRBJ2-7; 7 bases are a match to TRBD1. Germline V gives CDR1 MDHEN, CDR2 SYDVKM. CDR3 length: 15 amino acids. CDR3 region: CASSFDRASSYEQHF. DNA for the CDR3: TGTGCCAGCAGCTTCGACAGGGCTTCCTCCTACGAGCAGCACTTT.

The gene calls are TRBV5-1 and TRBJ2-1; 7 nucleotides agree with TRBD1. Germline CDR1 and CDR2: SGHRS and YFSETQ. The CDR3 has 14 residues. V was pared by 7 bases and J by 3 bases, with 7 bases of the junction left unmatched. This chain's CDR3 is CASPGDSFYNEQFF. The CDR3 nucleotides are TGCGCCAGCCCTGGGGACAGCTTCTACAATGAGCAGTTCTTC.

This clonotype has at least ten counts. The genes are TRBV5-1 and TRBJ2-5; the match to TRBD1 covers 7 bases. The CDR3 is 15 amino acids. V shed 4 bases and J 5 bases; nucleotides not matched to a gene: 11. The germline CDR1 and CDR2 sequences are SGHRS and YFSETQ. Here the CDR3 reads CASSPGTVQGETQYF. The CDR3 bases are TGCGCCAGCAGCCCTGGGACAGTCCAAGGGGAGACCCAGTACTTC.

The V call is TRBV3-1, the J call TRBJ2-7; 9 bases map to TRBD2. The germline V gene encodes CDR1 LGHDT and CDR2 YNNKEL (reference sequence). J was trimmed by 6 bases and V by 4 bases; bases with no gene match: 4. The CDR3 spans 13 residues. DNA for the CDR3: TGTGCCAGCAGCCGCGGGGGGGAGGGCGAGCAGTACTTC. Translating gives CASSRGGEGEQYF.

In this sample, this clonotype turned up many times. CDR3 nucleotide sequence: TGCGCCAGCAGCTTGGGACTAGCGGGAGGGCCGAACGACGAGCAGTACTTC. Translating gives CASSLGLAGGPNDEQYF. The chain recombines TRBV5-1 with TRBJ2-7, with 14 nucleotides matching TRBD2. With V trimmed by 0 bases and J by 5 bases, 7 bases remained unmatched. The CDR3 sequence is 17 residues long. From germline, CDR1 is SGHRS and CDR2 YFSETQ.

This clonotype was detected many times. V usage is TRBV6-1 and J usage is TRBJ2-3, with a possible D match to TRBD2 (6 bases). There are 15 residues in the CDR3. Germline values: CDR1 MNHNS, CDR2 SASEGT. Deletions cut 7 bases from V and 2 bases from J, with 16 bases between. The CDR3 here is CASKGLPVSTDTQYF. The CDR3 bases are TGTGCCAGCAAGGGACTCCCCGTCTCCACAGATACGCAGTATTTT.

This clonotype occurred many times. This rearrangement joins TRBV29-1 to TRBJ2-7; 8 nucleotides align to TRBD2. Trimming cost V 4 bases and J 5 bases; bases outside gene matches: 7. The CDR3 contains 13 residues. Germline V gene data show CDR1 as SQVTM and CDR2 as ANQGSEA. CDR3 in amino acids: CSVGSGRRDEQYF. DNA of the CDR3: TGCAGCGTTGGGAGCGGGAGAAGGGACGAGCAGTACTTC.